This is a list of T cell receptor beta chains from one sample in a study of cytomegalovirus exposure and HLA in healthy donors. Clones were sequenced by immunoSEQ multiplex PCR, and TCRdb holds only the in-frame ones, with some missing. The table shows 95,000 to 150,000 clones, with approximately 87% occurring only once. The material sequenced was PBMCs. These receptors came from a man between 18 and 35 years old in good health and CMV-seropositive. The CDR3 runs from the conserved cysteine through the conserved F or W. Each record gives: clone size, J gene, D gene, V gene, CDR3 protein, CDR3 DNA. The D gene is left open where the match is weak. Not every row has a clone size; where given, it reads once, few, many or a size class.

>NA|TRBJ1-4|NA|TRBV19
CASRRQSSNEKLFF
TGTGCCAGTAGGAGACAGAGCTCTAATGAAAAACTGTTTTTT
>many|TRBJ2-1|NA|TRBV6-5
CASSPRDLYNEQFF
TGTGCCAGCAGTCCCCGGGACTTATACAATGAGCAGTTCTTC
>once|TRBJ1-6|NA|TRBV19
CASSMGQGGPYNSPLHF
TGTGCCAGTAGTATGGGCCAGGGAGGACCTTATAATTCACCCCTCCACTTT
>NA|TRBJ1-3|TRBD1|TRBV6-1
CASSEGTGGNTIYF
TGTGCCAGCAGTGAAGGGACAGGGGGAAACACCATATATTTT
>few|TRBJ2-7|TRBD2|TRBV9
CASSPRPSGALYEQYF
TGTGCCAGCAGCCCTCGCCCTAGCGGGGCCCTCTACGAGCAGTACTTC
>once|TRBJ2-7|NA|TRBV11-3
CASSVNRANEQYF
TGTGCCAGCAGCGTAAACAGGGCCAACGAGCAGTACTTC
>NA|TRBJ2-3|NA|TRBV6-1
CASSVGGNTDTQYF
TGTGCCAGCAGTGTCGGCGGGAACACAGATACGCAGTATTTT
>NA|TRBJ2-3|TRBD2|TRBV28
CASSQRGTKRGETDTQYF
TGTGCCAGCAGTCAACGGGGGACTAAGCGGGGGGAGACAGATACGCAGTATTTT
>once|TRBJ1-2|TRBD1|TRBV9
CASSLQGYGYTF
TGTGCCAGCAGCCTACAGGGGTATGGCTACACCTTC
>NA|TRBJ2-7|TRBD2|TRBV4-1
CASSPSTGLAGTAYEQYF
TGCGCCAGCAGCCCCTCGACCGGACTAGCGGGGACCGCCTACGAGCAGTACTTC
>NA|TRBJ2-1|TRBD2|TRBV9
CASSSRLAGAGNEQFF
TGTGCCAGCAGCTCCCGACTAGCGGGGGCGGGGAATGAGCAGTTCTTC
>NA|TRBJ2-2|TRBD1|TRBV6-4
CASRGQGTGELFF
TGTGCCAGCAGGGGACAGGGGACCGGGGAGCTGTTTTTT
>NA|TRBJ2-3|NA|TRBV6-5
CASTAPGRVDTQYF
TGTGCCAGCACCGCCCCTGGCAGGGTCGATACGCAGTATTTT
>NA|TRBJ2-7|TRBD2|TRBV11-2
CASSHGTGLSAEQYF
TGTGCCAGCAGCCACGGAACGGGACTAAGTGCCGAGCAGTACTTC
>medium-sized|TRBJ1-1|NA|TRBV21-1
CASSKGGGCGENTEAFF
TGTGCCAGCAGCAAAGGGGGGGGTTGCGGGGAGAACACTGAAGCTTTCTTT
>NA|TRBJ1-2|TRBD1|TRBV28
CASSPTGGLYYGYTF
TGTGCCAGCAGTCCGACAGGGGGCCTTTACTATGGCTACACCTTC
>NA|TRBJ2-5|NA|TRBV15
CATSERASETQYF
TGTGCCACCAGCGAGCGGGCTTCGGAGACCCAGTACTTC
>NA|TRBJ1-2|TRBD1|TRBV19
CASSPGQGMGYTF
TGTGCCAGTAGCCCGGGACAGGGTATGGGCTACACCTTC
>NA|TRBJ1-1|TRBD1|TRBV11-2
CASSEQGGLVNTEAFF
TGTGCCAGCAGCGAACAGGGGGGGCTTGTGAACACTGAAGCTTTCTTT
>NA|TRBJ2-3|TRBD2|TRBV4-1
CASRISGGAADTQYF
TGCGCCAGCAGGATTAGCGGGGGGGCCGCAGATACGCAGTATTTT
>NA|TRBJ2-5|TRBD2|TRBV4-1
CASSQGLAGVSQETQYF
TGCGCCAGCAGCCAGGGACTAGCGGGGGTGTCCCAAGAGACCCAGTACTTC
>NA|TRBJ2-1|NA|TRBV5-6
CASSLDGYNEQFF
TGTGCCAGCAGCTTGGACGGCTACAATGAGCAGTTCTTC
>once|TRBJ1-1|NA|TRBV19
CATSSGGVTEAFF
TGTGCCACCTCCTCCGGGGGGGTCACTGAAGCTTTCTTT
>NA|TRBJ1-5|TRBD1|TRBV30
CAWSVTGLEQPQHF
TGTGCCTGGAGTGTGACAGGGTTAGAACAGCCCCAGCATTTT
>NA|TRBJ2-7|NA|TRBV30
CALQRPLDSYEQYF
TGTGCCTTGCAGAGGCCCTTAGACTCCTACGAGCAGTACTTC
>NA|TRBJ1-2|TRBD1|TRBV5-5
CASSLADSTGNGYTF
TGTGCCAGCAGCTTGGCGGACTCGACAGGGAATGGCTACACCTTC
>NA|TRBJ2-4|TRBD1|TRBV7-7
CASSLAGQAQYF
TGTGCCAGCAGCTTAGCGGGACAGGCTCAGTACTTC
>NA|TRBJ2-4|NA|TRBV18
CASSPRSSENIQYF
TGTGCCAGCTCACCTAGATCGAGCGAAAACATTCAGTACTTC
>NA|TRBJ2-5|NA|TRBV7-8
CASSHLASETQYF
TGTGCCAGCAGCCATCTAGCGAGCGAGACCCAGTACTTC
>NA|TRBJ1-4|NA|TRBV19
CASSKNPTGNEKLFF
TGTGCCAGTAGTAAGAACCCGACGGGTAATGAAAAACTGTTTTTT
>NA|TRBJ1-5|NA|TRBV6-4
CASSDKGWQGHQPQHF
TGTGCCAGCAGTGACAAGGGGTGGCAGGGCCATCAGCCCCAGCATTTT
>NA|TRBJ2-1|NA|TRBV15
CATSRESGPFNEQFF
TGTGCCACCAGCAGAGAAAGCGGCCCGTTTAATGAGCAGTTCTTC
>NA|TRBJ1-2|NA|TRBV6-5
CASSYSVWEYGYTF
TGTGCCAGCAGTTACTCGGTGTGGGAGTATGGCTACACCTTC
>NA|TRBJ2-7|TRBD1|TRBV27
CASSSSGGQGFYEQYF
TGTGCCAGCAGTTCCTCTGGGGGACAGGGGTTTTACGAGCAGTACTTC
>NA|TRBJ1-5|NA|TRBV6-1
CASSELGGSNQPQHF
TGTGCCAGCAGTGAATTGGGGGGGAGCAATCAGCCCCAGCATTTT
>NA|TRBJ1-2|TRBD1|TRBV30
CALGDRHYGYTF
TGTGCCCTGGGGGACAGACACTATGGCTACACCTTC